Each of the 18 T cell receptor beta chains below was sequenced from the same sample in a study of post-analysis software for immune sequencing data. Study findings and constraints: TRBV5-6, TRBV5-1 and TRBV20-1 were among five TRBV segments more frequent in patients than controls.

The authors incorporated unique molecular identifiers into the TCR beta cDNA libraries. In TCRdb, the PCR reads were re-called with MiXCR into one record per CDR3 protein. The sample records 250,000 to 300,000 distinct CDR3 sequences, 36% being singletons. These TCRs are of unknown antigen specificity. The sample was blood. The receptors here all came from a girl under 18 with multiple sclerosis.

On this clonotype: A much more abundant neighbour one base away suggests this may be a read error. V usage is TRBV3-1 and J usage is TRBJ2-5; no clear D. Trimming left V 1 base short and J 1 base short, with 7 bases between. This CDR3 comprises 14 residues. CDR1 is LGHDT, CDR2 YNNKEL, per germline (reference sequence). The CDR3 region is CASSQGSLQETQYF. The CDR3 region has the DNA TGTGCCAGCAGCCAAGGAAGTCTCCAAGAGACCCAGTACTTC.

The chain recombines TRBV4-2 with TRBJ2-3; D is unclear. There are 14 residues in the CDR3. The V and J ends lost 0 bases and 4 bases respectively, with 8 bases between them. The germline V gene has CDR1 LGHNA and CDR2 YNFKEQ. CDR3 sequence (DNA): TGTGCCAGCAGCCAAGATCTCAGTGCAGATACGCAGTATTTT. Translated: CASSQDLSADTQYF.

Comment on this clonotype: A much larger clone lies one base from this, so it may be a read error. The CDR3 sequence is CASSQERAGRNEKLFF. In DNA form, the CDR3 reads TGCGCCAGCAGCCAAGAACGGGCCGGCCGTAATGAAAAACTGTTTTTT. The chain uses TRBV4-1 and TRBJ1-4; unclear D gene. The CDR3 contains 16 residues. The V end lost 0 bases, the J end lost 4 bases, and 12 bases lay between the germline ends. The germline V gene has CDR1 MGHRA and CDR2 YSYEKL.

The rearrangement uses TRBV29-1 and TRBJ2-1, with a possible D match to TRBD2 (6 bases). CDR1 SQVTM and CDR2 ANQGSEA come from the germline V gene. V was pared by 6 bases and J by 6 bases, with 18 bases between. The CDR3 spans 14 residues. The CDR3 here is CSVKDGSLRNEQFF. The CDR3 DNA is TGCAGCGTCAAGGACGGGAGCCTCCGCAATGAGCAGTTCTTC.

For this clonotype: With a much larger clone just one base away, this may be a read error. The chain carries TRBV12-3 or TRBV12-4 and TRBJ2-7; D not certain. The CDR3 spans 14 residues. V lost 3 bases and J lost 7, with 16 bases in between. The CDR3 bases are TGTGCCAGCAGTTTCGGGCGGAGTCCAAATGAGCAGTACTTC. Protein: CASSFGRSPNEQYF.

The chain has TRBV5-8 and TRBJ1-4; a possible D gene is TRBD1 (5 bases). V lost 4 bases and J lost 4, with 11 bases in between. The germline V gene has CDR1 SGHTS and CDR2 YDEGEE. This CDR3 is built from 14 residues. CDR3 DNA sequence: TGTGCCAGCAGCCTGCGGAGGGGTAATGAAAAACTGTTTTTT. Translated, it gives CASSLRRGNEKLFF.

The gene calls are TRBV7-2 and TRBJ2-3, with D unclear. V was clipped by 5 bases and J by 1 base, with 4 bases between them. This CDR3 spans 12 amino acids. CDR1 and CDR2 from the germline V gene are SGHTA and FQGNSA. The CDR3 sequence: CASSDRTDTQYF. The CDR3 nucleotides are TGTGCCAGCAGCGATCGCACAGATACGCAGTATTTT.

Many counts were recorded for this clonotype. The chain carries TRBV2 and TRBJ2-7; D might be TRBD1 (5 bases). The CDR3 length is 14 residues. The V end was cut by 6 bases, the J end by 2 bases, with 14 bases between. Germline V gene data show CDR1 as SNHLY and CDR2 as FYNNEI. Written as DNA, the CDR3 is TGTGCCAGCAGCGAAAGAAGGGGCCCCTACGAGCAGTACTTC. This codes for CASSERRGPYEQYF.

V and J are TRBV10-3 and TRBJ2-5, with 7 bases identical to TRBD2. After removal of 6 bases from V and 3 bases from J, the junction contained 1 base not matched to a gene. CDR3 length: 12 amino acids. Germline lookup yields CDR1 ENHRY and CDR2 SYGVKD. In DNA form, the CDR3 reads TGTGCCATCAGGGGGAGGGAAGAGACCCAGTACTTC. Its protein is CAIRGREETQYF.

The CDR3 is CSARLETSGRKNEQFF. DNA of the CDR3: TGCAGTGCTAGACTTGAGACTAGCGGGAGGAAAAATGAGCAGTTCTTC. The V gene is TRBV20-1, the J gene TRBJ2-1, with 13 bases identical to TRBD2. This CDR3 is built from 16 residues. Looked up from germline, CDR1 is DFQATT and CDR2 is SNEGSKA (reference sequence). V dropped 2 bases and J dropped 7; count of bases not matched to a gene: 8.

The J gene is TRBJ2-5, the V gene TRBV29-1; perhaps TRBD1 as D (6 bases). V lost 3 bases and J lost 4, with 18 bases in between. The V gene's germline CDR1 is SQVTM and CDR2 ANQGSEA. CDR3 length: 15 residues. The CDR3 DNA follows: TGCAGCGTTGAGGGCCAGGGGCCTGGGGGAGAGACCCAGTACTTC. It translates to CSVEGQGPGGETQYF.

The V and J genes are TRBV28 and TRBJ1-1; D is undetermined. The CDR3 extends over 14 amino acids. The ends were cut back, 5 bases at V and 3 bases at J, with 13 bases in the middle. The V gene's germline CDR1 is MDHEN and CDR2 SYDVKM. CDR3 sequence reads: CASSRTYSDTEAFF. CDR3 bases: TGTGCCAGCAGTAGAACATACTCGGACACTGAAGCTTTCTTT.

This clonotype came up many times. The chain recombines TRBV4-1 with TRBJ1-1, with unresolved D. In germline, CDR1 is MGHRA, CDR2 YSYEKL. V gave up 2 bases and J gave up 4 bases, with 20 bases separating them. The CDR3 covers 17 residues. Here the CDR3 DNA reads TGCGCCAGCAGCCAACCCGGACGCCTGGTATCGGGCACTGAAGCTTTCTTT. It yields the protein CASSQPGRLVSGTEAFF.

The genes are TRBV5-1 and TRBJ1-1; the match to TRBD1 covers 9 bases. Losses at the gene ends were 3 bases for V and 3 bases for J; bases not matched to a gene: 3. The CDR3 is 14 amino acids. The V gene's germline CDR1 is SGHRS and CDR2 YFSETQ. CDR3 in amino acids: CASSSTGGYTEAFF. The CDR3 region has the DNA TGCGCCAGCAGCTCGACAGGGGGGTACACTGAAGCTTTCTTT.

This chain uses TRBV28 with TRBJ2-7; TRBD2 agrees at 13 bases. The CDR3 sequence is 15 residues long. Germline V gives CDR1 MDHEN, CDR2 SYDVKM. V lost 5 bases, J lost 7 bases, and 8 bases stayed unmatched. This CDR3 is CASSTRLAGGREQYF. The CDR3 DNA reads TGTGCCAGCAGTACCAGACTAGCGGGAGGTCGGGAGCAGTACTTC.

Turning to this clonotype: This may be a read error, as it is one base from a much larger clone. In DNA form, the CDR3 reads TGTGCCAGCAGGTCTGGGGGGATGTCAAATGAGCAGTACTTC. Translated: CASRSGGMSNEQYF. The chain uses TRBV28 and TRBJ2-5, with D maybe TRBD2 (6 bases). Trimming removed 6 bases from V and 11 bases from J, with 22 bases in between. The CDR3 totals 14 residues. CDR1 is MDHEN, CDR2 SYDVKM, per germline.

This clonotype came up many times. The chain links TRBV7-9 to TRBJ2-1; possible D gene TRBD2, 7 bases. The CDR3 runs 15 residues. Germline-derived CDR1 and CDR2 are SEHNR and FQNEAQ (reference sequence). V gave up 3 bases and J gave up 7 bases, with 16 bases separating them. CDR3 sequence: CASSFGLGGTNEQFF. The CDR3 DNA follows: TGTGCCAGCAGCTTCGGACTAGGGGGTACAAATGAGCAGTTCTTC.

This clonotype was seen ten or more times. The J gene is TRBJ2-3, the V gene TRBV5-1, with unresolved D. Deletions cut 0 bases from V and 9 bases from J, with 20 bases between. The CDR3 length is 16 residues. Germline V lookup: CDR1 SGHRS, CDR2 YFSETQ. The CDR3 nucleotides read TGCGCCAGCAGCTTGGAACAATTCGTGGGCCTGGCGACGCAGTATTTT. Translation gives CASSLEQFVGLATQYF.